This T cell receptor (beta chain) was obtained from a study of healthy donors' naive CD4 and CD8 T cells (dated by TCRdb to the mid-2010s). Describing the broader study: The donors were selected to cover three age groups of six people each (20-25, 40-50 and 60-70 years), had a mean age of roughly 43, and were half female. The donors were HLA-typed by sequencing at HLA-A, -B, -C, -DRB1, -DQB1 and -DPB1, using the SBTexcellerator protocol, an ABI3130xl analyzer and SBTengine software. For TCR alpha, a new primer set was designed to cover all functional IMGT alpha gene variants, and all other steps followed the beta-chain workflow. To examine how TCR variation is linked to lineage commitment, the study sequenced rearranged TCR alpha and beta chains from naive CD4+ and CD8+ T cells. Peripheral blood mononuclear cells were obtained from 18 unrelated, healthy individuals.

Cells with a CD4+CD8-CD45RO-CD45RA+ profile were isolated by FACS and defined as naive CD4+ T cells, and those with a CD8+CD4-CD45RA+CD27bright profile were defined as naive CD8+ T cells. Antibodies against CD4 (RPA-T4), CD8 (SK1), CD27 (O323), CD45RA (HI100) and CD45RO (UCHL1) were used for sorting. Here is what the overall study found, with its caveats: Taken together, V genes, J genes and CDR3 charge appeared to account for around 13% of the variance in CD4/CD8 propensity, acting in a largely additive way. The study did not directly address whether homeostatic proliferation of naive T cells might have biased the repertoire. In both chains, CD4+ lineage was associated with a positively charged CDR3, and CD8+ lineage was associated with a negatively charged CDR3. Because alpha and beta chains were sequenced in bulk and could not be paired, the effects of the two chains in combination were not assessed. Reportedly, most V and J gene segments showed bias between naive CD4+ and CD8+ cells, and this bias held consistently across donors regardless of HLA genotype.

Comments on this clonotype: This receptor's antigen is unknown. Qualities for individual bases were not recorded, and no much larger clone is one base off.

TCRdb shows the sequencer as 454 GS FLX Titanium. A previously published linear amplification protocol was used to build the TCR libraries, starting from roughly 480 ng of total RNA. The sequencing itself ran on the Roche/454 Genome Sequencer using Titanium chemistry. Per the original workflow: A total of 78,498 rearranged TCR alpha transcripts were sequenced from 5 of the healthy donors. Duplicate transcripts were removed, and each unique TCR clonotype was defined by its CDR3 junction following IMGT nomenclature. In R 2.13.0, logistic regression modeled CD4 versus CD8 status on V and J genes, adjusting for donor effects, with Bonferroni correction for multiple testing. TCRdb cleaned the public reads at Q25 with fastp, built clones with MiXCR and kept in-frame beta chains. When rows share a CDR3 protein, they turn into one entry using the most common DNA and genes. None of the V and J calls come from the authors' own analysis; TCRdb made them. The sample records about 180,000 distinct CDR3 sequences, around three quarters of which are singletons. Of the sample, roughly 2.4% falls within the top ten clones.

Trimming leaves V shorter by 4 bases and J shorter by 4 bases, with the junction holding 6 bases beyond the gene matches. CDR1 MNHEY and CDR2 SVGEGT were looked up in the germline V gene. The CDR3, from cysteine to phenylalanine, totals 16 residues. The DNA shown is the 48-base CDR3, in frame from base 1. The rearranged chain carries TRBV6-2 or TRBV6-3 and TRBJ2-7; TRBD2 matches 14 bases in the middle. This receptor was identified in a pool of human donors in good health; the sample pools cells from several healthy donors. Sequenced material: naive CD4+ and CD8+ T cells sorted from blood, pooled from several donors. Interpreted using the paper, the cell subset or site label stands for: FACS-sorted naive CD4+ (CD45RO-CD45RA+) and naive CD8+ (CD45RA+CD27bright) T cells. The DNA sequence is TGTGCCAGCAGTTTAGCCGGGACTAGCGGGAGATACGAGCAGTACTTC. It encodes CASSLAGTSGRYEQYF.